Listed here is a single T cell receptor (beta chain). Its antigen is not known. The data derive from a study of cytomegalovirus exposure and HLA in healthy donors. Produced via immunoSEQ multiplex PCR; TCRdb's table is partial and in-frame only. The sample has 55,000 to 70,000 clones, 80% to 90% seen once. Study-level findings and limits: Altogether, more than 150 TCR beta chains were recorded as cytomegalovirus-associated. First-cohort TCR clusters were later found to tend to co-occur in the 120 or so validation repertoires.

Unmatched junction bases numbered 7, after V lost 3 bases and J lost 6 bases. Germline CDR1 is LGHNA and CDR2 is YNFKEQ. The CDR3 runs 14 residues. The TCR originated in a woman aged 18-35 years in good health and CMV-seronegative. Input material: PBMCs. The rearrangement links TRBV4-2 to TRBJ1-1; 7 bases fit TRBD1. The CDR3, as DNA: TGTGCCAGCAGCCAGGTAACAGGGGACCCTGAAGCTTTCTTT. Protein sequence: CASSQVTGDPEAFF.